The 32 T cell receptor beta chains in this list originate from one sample, sequenced in a study of identical twins. TCRdb re-derived calls from the 5' RACE reads in MiXCR, one entry per CDR3 protein. Here the sample spans about 450,000 distinct CDR3 sequences, roughly 20% being singletons. What was sequenced was naive T cells sorted from blood. These receptors all come from a man aged 45 to 65 in good health.

In DNA, the CDR3 is TGTGCCAGCTCACCAGACCAGGGTTCCTCTTCACCCCTCCACTTT. It encodes CASSPDQGSSSPLHF. This chain uses TRBV18 with TRBJ1-6; TRBD1 is a possible D gene (5 bases). V lost 2 bases to trimming and J lost 9 bases, with 14 bases between them. Per the germline V gene, CDR1 is KGHSH and CDR2 is LQKENI. This CDR3 region has 15 residues.

The chain recombines TRBV4-1 with TRBJ2-3; D call uncertain. CDR1 and CDR2 (germline): MGHRA, YSYEKL. Trimming stripped 2 bases from V and 0 bases from J, with 15 bases between. This CDR3 has 17 residues. The CDR3 DNA reads TGCGCCAGCAGCCAATACCTCGGACGAGAAAGCACAGATACGCAGTATTTT. Translated, it gives CASSQYLGRESTDTQYF.

In its sample, this clonotype was seen a few times. V and J are TRBV4-2 and TRBJ2-7; weak D call: TRBD1 (5 bases). The germline V gene has CDR1 LGHNA and CDR2 YNFKEQ. The V end lost 0 bases, the J end lost 3 bases, and 9 bases lay between the germline ends. The CDR3 has 14 residues. The CDR3 sequence is CASSQDRRDYEQYF. CDR3 sequence (DNA): TGTGCCAGCAGCCAAGATCGCAGGGACTACGAGCAGTACTTC.

The J gene is TRBJ2-5, the V gene TRBV28; TRBD2 aligns across 11 bases. Germline values: CDR1 MDHEN, CDR2 SYDVKM. CDR3 length: 17 amino acids. Losses at the gene ends were 3 bases for V and 5 bases for J; bases not matched to a gene: 11. The CDR3 reads CASSLFLAGGSQETQYF. DNA for the CDR3: TGTGCCAGCAGTTTGTTTCTAGCGGGAGGTAGTCAGGAGACCCAGTACTTC.

This clonotype was found a few times. V is TRBV5-1 and J is TRBJ2-7; D perhaps matches TRBD1 (6 bases). Trimming cost V 1 base and J 5 bases, with 16 bases left between them. This CDR3 has 15 amino acids. Looked up from germline, CDR1 is SGHRS and CDR2 is YFSETQ. This CDR3 reads CASSLTGSFPHEQYF. In DNA, the CDR3 is TGCGCCAGCAGCTTGACAGGGAGCTTCCCCCACGAGCAGTACTTC.

Written as DNA, the CDR3 is TGTGCCAGCAGGCCCCGGACTAGCGTGAGCACAGATACGCAGTATTTT. Its translation is CASRPRTSVSTDTQYF. The gene calls are TRBV27 and TRBJ2-3, with TRBD2 identical over 9 bases. CDR1 MNHEY and CDR2 SMNVEV come from the germline V gene (reference sequence). The ends lost 6 bases at V and 0 bases at J; junction bases unmatched: 7. The CDR3 totals 16 residues.

This clonotype occurred many times. The chain uses TRBV2 and TRBJ2-5; 7 bases are a match to TRBD1. Germline trimming cut 4 bases from V and 3 bases from J; bases unmatched to any gene: 11. CDR3 length: 16 residues. Germline V gives CDR1 SNHLY, CDR2 FYNNEI. CDR3 residues: CASSGGPGQNKETQYF. The CDR3 nucleotides are TGTGCCAGCAGTGGGGGCCCGGGACAGAATAAAGAGACCCAGTACTTC.

This clonotype has more than one count but fewer than ten. The chain couples TRBV12-3 or TRBV12-4 to TRBJ2-7; tentative D call: TRBD1 (5 bases). The CDR3 sequence is 16 residues long. V lost 1 base to trimming and J lost 5 bases, with 18 bases between them. CDR3 DNA sequence: TGTGCCAGCAGTTTAGACGGCAGGGATGTTCTCCACGAGCAGTACTTC. Protein sequence: CASSLDGRDVLHEQYF.

This clonotype appeared a few times. The chain recombines TRBV6-5 with TRBJ2-5; perhaps TRBD2 as D (6 bases). Trimming removed 2 bases from V and 4 bases from J, with 8 bases in between. The CDR3 covers 13 residues. Per the germline V gene, CDR1 is MNHEY and CDR2 is SVGAGI. This CDR3 is CASSYEEGETQYF. DNA for the CDR3: TGTGCCAGCAGTTACGAGGAGGGAGAGACCCAGTACTTC.

This clonotype occurred many times. The chain couples TRBV29-1 to TRBJ1-2; D ambiguous. The germline V gene encodes CDR1 SQVTM and CDR2 ANQGSEA. V was clipped by 2 bases and J by 2 bases, with 9 bases between them. The CDR3 spans 13 residues. The CDR3 DNA follows: TGCAGCGTTGAATACCGAAAAAACTATGGCTACACCTTC. Translating gives CSVEYRKNYGYTF.

The chain carries TRBV10-3 and TRBJ2-7, with D unclear. The CDR3 spans 13 residues. V was trimmed by 0 bases and J by 1 base, leaving 4 bases between them. Germline loops: CDR1 ENHRY, CDR2 SYGVKD. The CDR3 region is CAISESQSYEQYF. The DNA of the CDR3 is TGTGCCATCAGTGAGTCCCAGTCCTACGAGCAGTACTTC.

This clonotype was seen at least ten times. The chain combines TRBV5-1 with TRBJ2-1, with TRBD1 as a possible D gene (7 bases). The CDR3 is 18 amino acids. Germline CDR1 SGHRS, CDR2 YFSETQ. Between the trimmed V and J ends, which lost 4 bases and 2 bases, there was a span of 22 bases. The CDR3 reads CASSMGGTADLPYNEQFF. CDR3 DNA sequence: TGCGCCAGCAGCATGGGCGGGACAGCGGACTTACCCTACAATGAGCAGTTCTTC.

The rearrangement uses TRBV2 and TRBJ1-2; maybe TRBD1 (5 bases). In germline, CDR1 is SNHLY, CDR2 FYNNEI. The CDR3 has 13 amino acids. Trimming shortened V by 9 bases and J by 4 bases, and 15 bases separated the two germline ends. The CDR3 DNA sequence: TGTGCCAGGAAGGCCTCGGGGGGCTATGGCTACACCTTC. Translation: CARKASGGYGYTF.

There are many counts of this clonotype. The rearrangement links TRBV7-9 to TRBJ1-2, with a possible D match to TRBD1 (5 bases). CDR3 length: 15 residues. The ends were cut back, 1 base at V and 4 bases at J, with 13 bases in the middle. Germline V lookup: CDR1 SEHNR, CDR2 FQNEAQ (reference sequence). CDR3 coding DNA: TGTGCCAGCAGCTTAGGCCCCGGGACCCTCTATGGCTACACCTTC. Translated: CASSLGPGTLYGYTF.

This clonotype was recorded a few times. The chain carries TRBV5-5 and TRBJ1-1; TRBD1 is a possible D gene (6 bases). Germline values: CDR1 SGHKS, CDR2 YYEKEE (reference sequence). V lost 2 bases and J lost 1, with 21 bases in between. The CDR3 is 18 amino acids. CDR3 amino acids: CASSFYIVGAMGNTEAFF. In DNA form, the CDR3 reads TGTGCCAGCAGCTTTTATATTGTGGGGGCGATGGGGAACACTGAAGCTTTCTTT.

The V call is TRBV6-2 or TRBV6-3, the J call TRBJ2-7; 13 positions match TRBD2. Germline V gene lookup returns CDR1 MNHEY and CDR2 SVGEGT. J gave up 6 bases and V 6 bases, and 2 bases lay outside the gene matches. The CDR3 spans 13 residues. CDR3 loop: CASRGLAGVEQYF. CDR3 sequence (DNA): TGTGCCAGCAGAGGACTAGCGGGAGTCGAGCAGTACTTC.

The J gene is TRBJ2-1, the V gene TRBV12-5; 7 bases are shared with TRBD1. Losses at the gene ends were 6 bases for V and 0 bases for J; bases not matched to a gene: 11. This CDR3 spans 17 amino acids. Germline CDR1 and CDR2: LGHNT and FRNRAP. In DNA form, the CDR3 reads TGTGCTAGTGGCCGGGACAGCTCCCACTACTCCTACAATGAGCAGTTCTTC. It is translated as CASGRDSSHYSYNEQFF.

This clonotype was counted between two and nine times. This chain joins TRBV27 and TRBJ2-7, with TRBD2 matching over 14 bases. The trim removed 5 bases at V and 4 bases at J, leaving 1 base unmatched. CDR3 length: 14 residues. Germline CDR1 MNHEY, CDR2 SMNVEV (reference sequence). The CDR3 spells CASSGTSGGYEQYF. The CDR3 DNA reads TGTGCCAGCAGTGGGACTAGCGGGGGTTACGAGCAGTACTTC.

The chain combines TRBV20-1 with TRBJ2-7; TRBD2 agrees at 8 bases. This CDR3 has 14 residues. The J segment lost 0 bases and the V segment lost 3 bases, leaving 4 bases of the junction unmatched. CDR1 DFQATT and CDR2 SNEGSKA come from the germline V gene (reference sequence). The CDR3 spells CSASLREGSYEQYF. CDR3 nucleotides: TGCAGTGCTAGTCTCCGGGAGGGCTCCTACGAGCAGTACTTC.

This clonotype was seen repeatedly, ten times or more. V usage is TRBV18 and J usage is TRBJ2-1, with D unclear. Trimming pared 2 bases from V and 6 bases from J, leaving 17 bases between. The CDR3 runs to 16 residues. Germline lookup yields CDR1 KGHSH and CDR2 LQKENI. The CDR3 region has the DNA TGTGCCAGCTCACCATCGGTAGCTTCTCCCTTCAATGAGCAGTTCTTC. Translated: CASSPSVASPFNEQFF. Filled out from reference TRBV18 and TRBJ2-1, the complete variable domain reads NAGVMQNPRHLVRRRGQEARLRCSPMKGHSHVYWYRQLPEEGLKFMVYLQKENIIDESGMPKERFSAEFPKEGPSILRIQQVVRGDSAAYFCASSPSVASPFNEQFFGPGTRLTVL.

The rearrangement joins TRBV3-1 to TRBJ2-5; no clear D. Trimming pared 4 bases from V and 5 bases from J, leaving 17 bases between. Germline V gene data show CDR1 as LGHDT and CDR2 as YNNKEL (reference sequence). CDR3 size: 15 residues. The CDR3 sequence: CASSPKGWRVETQYF. The CDR3 DNA is TGTGCCAGCAGCCCCAAGGGTTGGAGAGTGGAGACCCAGTACTTC.

The chain carries TRBV5-6 and TRBJ2-6; D uncertain. CDR1 is SGHDT, CDR2 YYEEEE, per germline. The CDR3 spans 19 residues. Trimming removed 1 base from V and 0 bases from J, with 17 bases in between. The CDR3 sequence is CASSLYGNYRFSGANVLTF. In DNA, the CDR3 is TGTGCCAGCAGCTTGTATGGGAACTACCGCTTCTCTGGGGCCAACGTCCTGACTTTC.

This clonotype was seen many times. The V call is TRBV27, the J call TRBJ1-6, with D possibly TRBD1 on 6 matching bases. V shed 2 bases and J shed 7 bases, with 15 bases lying between them. Germline CDR1 MNHEY, CDR2 SMNVEV (reference sequence). CDR3 length equals 16 residues. The chain's CDR3 is CASSLGPGARNSPLHF. DNA for the CDR3: TGTGCCAGCAGTTTAGGGCCAGGGGCGCGGAATTCACCCCTCCACTTT.

CDR3 sequence: CASSLEAAASSYEQYF. CDR3 sequence (DNA): TGCGCCAGCAGCTTGGAGGCGGCCGCGAGCTCCTACGAGCAGTACTTC. This chain joins TRBV5-1 and TRBJ2-7; unclear D gene. CDR3 length: 16 residues. Trimming removed 0 bases from V and 0 bases from J, with 13 bases in between. Germline lookup yields CDR1 SGHRS and CDR2 YFSETQ. The full variable domain, its missing parts supplied by reference TRBV5-1 and TRBJ2-7, is KAGVTQTPRYLIKTRGQQVTLSCSPISGHRSVSWYQQTPGQGLQFLFEYFSETQRNKGNFPGRFSGRQFSNSRSEMNVSTLELGDSALYLCASSLEAAASSYEQYFGPGTRLTVT.

In this sample, this clonotype turned up a few times. The gene calls are TRBV29-1 and TRBJ2-7; D uncertain. Looked up from germline, CDR1 is SQVTM and CDR2 is ANQGSEA. This CDR3 region has 14 residues. Trimming removed 4 bases from V and 2 bases from J, with 15 bases in between. CDR3 region: CSVGASASPYEQYF. For the CDR3, the DNA is TGCAGCGTTGGGGCGAGCGCCTCGCCCTACGAGCAGTACTTC.

The chain links TRBV12-3 or TRBV12-4 to TRBJ2-3; D uncertain. Trimming removed 3 bases at V and 6 bases at J, with 7 bases between. The CDR3 runs to 12 residues. In DNA form, the CDR3 reads TGTGCCAGCAGTTTTGTCCCCGATACGCAGTATTTT. This encodes CASSFVPDTQYF.

J is TRBJ2-7 and V is TRBV20-1, with D perhaps TRBD2 (6 bases). The V gene's germline CDR1 is DFQATT and CDR2 SNEGSKA (reference sequence). The V gene lost 1 base and the J gene lost 5 bases, with 15 bases spanning the gap. This CDR3 spans 14 amino acids. The CDR3 region is CSARVVGRLNEQYF. CDR3 bases: TGCAGTGCTAGAGTAGTCGGGAGACTCAACGAGCAGTACTTC.

The sample holds a few counts of this clonotype. The V gene is TRBV4-1, the J gene TRBJ1-6, with D uncertain. The CDR3 has 14 amino acids. The V end was cut by 1 base, the J end by 9 bases, with 10 bases between. Germline V CDR1 and CDR2: MGHRA, YSYEKL. CDR3 amino acids: CASSQVVWVSPLHF. As DNA, the CDR3 is TGCGCCAGCAGCCAAGTCGTTTGGGTTTCACCCCTCCACTTT.

This clonotype has a count of ten or more. The V and J genes are TRBV20-1 and TRBJ1-5; 10 nucleotides agree with TRBD1. The CDR3 is made up of 14 amino acids. Trimming removed 7 bases from V and 6 bases from J; junction bases left unmatched: 9. CDR1 DFQATT and CDR2 SNEGSKA come from the germline V gene (reference sequence). CDR3 nucleotides: TGCAGTGTGAGACAGGGGGCGCGAGGTCAGCCCCAGCATTTT. Translated: CSVRQGARGQPQHF.

V and J are TRBV6-1 and TRBJ2-5; D might be TRBD2 (5 bases). The germline V gene has CDR1 MNHNS and CDR2 SASEGT. This CDR3 is 14 amino acids long. Trimming took off 5 bases at V and 4 bases at J, with 14 bases between the two ends. CDR3 loop: CASSTRGWGETQYF. DNA for the CDR3: TGTGCCAGCAGTACGCGCGGGTGGGGAGAGACCCAGTACTTC.

This clonotype was picked up a small number of times. The chain couples TRBV20-1 to TRBJ2-5; either TRBD1 or TRBD2 may fit D (5 bases each). V lost 6 bases and J 4 bases, leaving 24 bases between the germline ends. The CDR3 totals 16 residues. Germline loops: CDR1 DFQATT, CDR2 SNEGSKA (reference sequence). CDR3 amino acids: CSASGTLWGSGETQYF. Written as DNA, the CDR3 is TGCAGTGCGTCCGGGACCTTATGGGGTAGTGGAGAGACCCAGTACTTC.

This clonotype was observed many times. The chain has TRBV6-5 and TRBJ2-1; 14 nucleotides line up with TRBD2. The CDR3 loop spans 16 amino acids. The V and J ends lost 2 bases and 9 bases, in that order; junction bases with no gene match: 6. The germline V gene encodes CDR1 MNHEY and CDR2 SVGAGI. CDR3 DNA sequence: TGTGCCAGCAGTTACCGGGGGACTAGCGGGAGAGCTGAGCAGTTCTTC. Its protein is CASSYRGTSGRAEQFF.